These 25 T cell receptor beta chains were sequenced from one sample in a study of blood T cells in healthy people across ages. Next came a second PCR, run for about 6 to 12 cycles, which used a sample-barcoded 5' primer along with a J-beta primer mix. TCRdb independently ran MiXCR on the 5' RACE reads; one entry per CDR3 protein. The sample holds about 1.5 million distinct CDR3 sequences, approximately 42% seen once. The sequencing input was blood. These receptor sequences come from a woman aged 18-29 years in good health.

This clonotype came up a few times. CDR3 amino acids: CATSRERVRYIQYF. The CDR3 DNA reads TGTGCCACCAGCAGAGAAAGGGTTCGATACATTCAGTACTTC. V gene TRBV15 combines with J gene TRBJ2-4; D is undetermined. Deletions cut 0 bases from V and 8 bases from J, with 11 bases between. Looked up from germline, CDR1 is LNHNV and CDR2 is YYDKDF (reference sequence). This CDR3 region has 14 residues.

This clonotype was detected only a few times. V is TRBV21-1 and J is TRBJ2-3. TRBV21-1 is termed a pseudogene. The CDR3 runs to 15 residues. The CDR3 bases are TGTGCCAGCAGCAAAGCGGGATTCGGCCCAGATACGCAGTATTTT. This gives the protein CASSKAGFGPDTQYF.

This chain uses TRBV6-6 with TRBJ1-6, with 8 bases lining up with TRBD1. V shed 2 bases and J 10 bases; nucleotides not matched to a gene: 4. CDR3 length: 14 residues. Germline V gives CDR1 MNHNY, CDR2 SVGAGI (reference sequence). The CDR3 protein is CASSYRTGNSPLHF. The CDR3, as DNA: TGTGCCAGCAGTTACCGGACAGGGAACTCACCCCTCCACTTT.

This chain links TRBV20-1 with TRBJ1-4; TRBD1 aligns across 7 bases. The ends lost 6 bases at V and 6 bases at J; junction bases unmatched: 7. The germline V gene encodes CDR1 DFQATT and CDR2 SNEGSKA (reference sequence). The CDR3 runs to 13 residues. The CDR3 region is CSAPEQGYEKLFF. In DNA form, the CDR3 reads TGCAGTGCCCCGGAACAGGGGTATGAAAAACTGTTTTTT.

This chain connects TRBV15 to TRBJ1-4, with D possibly matching TRBD1 (6 bases). The germline V gene has CDR1 LNHNV and CDR2 YYDKDF (reference sequence). This CDR3 is built from 18 residues. Between the trimmed V and J ends, which lost 0 bases and 7 bases, there was a span of 21 bases. The CDR3 is CATSRDRLVGGRAEKLFF. The CDR3 bases are TGTGCCACCAGCAGAGACCGCCTCGTCGGGGGGCGCGCTGAAAAACTGTTTTTT.

The chain uses TRBV28 and TRBJ1-3, with D unresolved. Germline CDR1 reads MDHEN; CDR2 reads SYDVKM. The CDR3 sequence is 15 residues long. V was clipped by 3 bases and J by 3 bases, with 12 bases between them. CDR3 coding DNA: TGTGCCAGCAGTTTCCTCAGGTCTATTGGAAACACCATATATTTT. This encodes CASSFLRSIGNTIYF.

This clonotype turned up a few times. The chain carries TRBV6-2 or TRBV6-3 and TRBJ2-7; 10 positions match TRBD2. This CDR3 contains 12 residues. From germline, CDR1 is MNHEY and CDR2 SVGEGT. V lost 8 bases to trimming and J lost 3 bases; unmatched junction nucleotides: 1. CDR3 sequence reads: CASGLAVYEQYF. CDR3 nucleotide sequence: TGTGCCAGCGGACTAGCGGTCTACGAGCAGTACTTC.

V usage is TRBV20-1 and J usage is TRBJ2-7; D is possibly TRBD1 or TRBD2 (5 bases each). Germline CDR1 reads DFQATT; CDR2 reads SNEGSKA (reference sequence). This CDR3 has 15 amino acids. Trimming removed 0 bases at V and 2 bases at J, with 14 bases between. The DNA for the CDR3 is TGCAGTGCTAGAGATCAGGGACGCCTAACCTACGAGCAGTACTTC. Its protein is CSARDQGRLTYEQYF.

The chain combines TRBV12-3 or TRBV12-4 with TRBJ2-7; D is undetermined. The last part of the DNA fits TRBJ2-5 better; the J call may be wrong. The CDR3 runs to 14 residues. CDR3 loop: CASSQGWGKETQYF. The CDR3 DNA is TGTGCCAGCAGTCAAGGGTGGGGTAAAGAGACCCAGTACTTC.

This clonotype has a count of ten or more. The chain has TRBV4-2 and TRBJ1-4; perhaps TRBD1 as D (5 bases). Germline CDR1 is LGHNA and CDR2 is YNFKEQ. The CDR3 is made up of 14 amino acids. V was cut by 4 bases and J by 6 bases, with 12 bases left in between. The CDR3 DNA reads as TGTGCCAGCAGCCCTCGGGGGGGGTATGAAAAACTGTTTTTT. Protein product: CASSPRGGYEKLFF.

The V and J genes are TRBV18 and TRBJ2-7; 8 nucleotides align to TRBD2. There are 15 residues in the CDR3. The germline V gene encodes CDR1 KGHSH and CDR2 LQKENI. V was clipped by 6 bases and J by 1 base; unmatched bases: 8. The CDR3 sequence: CASSTGLGFSYEQYF. The CDR3 DNA follows: TGTGCCAGCTCTACGGGACTAGGCTTTTCCTACGAGCAGTACTTC.

A few counts support this clonotype. The chain links TRBV27 to TRBJ1-2; 9 bases match TRBD1. This CDR3 has 14 residues. Unmatched junction bases numbered 8, after V lost 4 bases and J lost 8 bases. Germline-derived CDR1 and CDR2 are MNHEY and SMNVEV (reference sequence). The CDR3 nucleotides are TGTGCCAGCAGTTATACCGGGACAGGGTGCGGCTACACCTTC. This gives the protein CASSYTGTGCGYTF.

The rearrangement links TRBV7-9 to TRBJ2-5, with TRBD2 identical over 11 bases. This CDR3 spans 15 amino acids. Germline V gene sequence: CDR1 SEHNR, CDR2 FQNEAQ (reference sequence). The J segment lost 2 bases and the V segment lost 5 bases, leaving 4 bases of the junction unmatched. The CDR3 reads CASSVGTSGQETQYF. As DNA, the CDR3 is TGTGCCAGCAGCGTCGGGACTAGCGGACAAGAGACCCAGTACTTC.

The chain uses TRBV5-1 and TRBJ2-1; TRBD1 agrees at 12 bases. V was clipped by 3 bases and J by 9 bases; unmatched bases: 7. Germline values: CDR1 SGHRS, CDR2 YFSETQ. CDR3 length: 15 residues. As DNA, the CDR3 is TGCGCCAGCAGCTGGACGGGACAGGGGGCCCTTGAGCAGTTCTTC. As protein: CASSWTGQGALEQFF.

The table lists this clonotype with a few counts. This chain links TRBV6-6 with TRBJ1-5; 7 nucleotides agree with TRBD1. CDR1 and CDR2 from the germline V gene are MNHNY and SVGAGI (reference sequence). The ends lost 2 bases at V and 2 bases at J; junction bases unmatched: 0. The CDR3 runs to 14 residues. The DNA of the CDR3 is TGTGCCAGCAGTTACCAGGGGGGCAATCAGCCCCAGCATTTT. Amino acids: CASSYQGGNQPQHF.

This clonotype was picked up a small number of times. The chain combines TRBV20-1 with TRBJ2-6; D remains unclear. Trimming removed 4 bases at V and 4 bases at J, with 11 bases between. Germline V gives CDR1 DFQATT, CDR2 SNEGSKA (reference sequence). This CDR3 is built from 14 residues. Written as DNA, the CDR3 is TGCAGTGCTATAGGCCGGAAAGGGGCCAACGTCCTGACTTTC. This codes for CSAIGRKGANVLTF.

There are a few counts of this clonotype. The chain links TRBV20-1 to TRBJ1-5, with TRBD1 as a possible D gene (5 bases). The V end lost 0 bases, the J end lost 4 bases, and 13 bases lay between the germline ends. CDR1 is DFQATT, CDR2 SNEGSKA, per germline (reference sequence). The CDR3 covers 15 residues. CDR3 protein: CSARDQGRPNQPQHF. The CDR3 bases are TGCAGTGCTAGAGATCAGGGCAGGCCGAATCAGCCCCAGCATTTT.

This clonotype was recorded a few times. A junction end diverges from the germline sequence, so it may reflect a read error. V gene TRBV4-3 combines with J gene TRBJ2-1; D might be TRBD1 or TRBD2, each matching 5 bases. The J call may be wrong; the DNA end is better matched by TRBJ2-7. Germline CDR1 LGHNA, CDR2 YSLEER. The CDR3 runs to 14 residues. The CDR3 spells CASSQEGPYNEQYF. CDR3 DNA: TGCGCTAGCAGCCAAGAGGGGCCATACAATGAGCAGTACTTC.

This clonotype was counted between two and nine times. V usage is TRBV20-1 and J usage is TRBJ2-1; 7 positions match TRBD2. The J call could be wrong; TRBJ2-7 is a better fit for the DNA end. This CDR3 region has 13 residues. The V gene's germline CDR1 is DFQATT and CDR2 SNEGSKA (reference sequence). The CDR3 spells CSARGGNNNEQYF. CDR3 coding DNA: TGCAGTGCTAGGGGGGGGAACAACAATGAGCAGTACTTC.

The rearrangement joins TRBV7-2 to TRBJ2-4, with 8 positions matching TRBD1. With V trimmed by 4 bases and J by 6 bases, 8 bases remained unmatched. The CDR3 totals 15 residues. In germline, CDR1 is SGHTA, CDR2 FQGNSA. The CDR3 reads CASSSPYRGANIQYF. CDR3 coding DNA: TGTGCCAGCAGCTCCCCTTACAGGGGGGCAAACATTCAGTACTTC.

This clonotype was counted once. The chain has TRBV20-1 and TRBJ2-2; 10 bases map to TRBD2. Trimming took 3 bases from V and 4 from J; bases not matched to a gene: 8. Germline values: CDR1 DFQATT, CDR2 SNEGSKA (reference sequence). The CDR3 contains 16 residues. CDR3 sequence (DNA): TGCAGTGCTAGCTTAGCGGGGGGTCTTGTCACCGGGGAGCTGTTTTTT. Protein sequence: CSASLAGGLVTGELFF.

This clonotype was observed once. The chain carries TRBV5-6 and TRBJ1-1; 9 bases map to TRBD1. The CDR3 is made up of 14 amino acids. The V gene's germline CDR1 is SGHDT and CDR2 YYEEEE. V lost 4 bases to trimming and J lost 5 bases; unmatched junction nucleotides: 6. CDR3 coding DNA: TGTGCCAGCAGCCATGTCGGGACAGGGACTGAAGCTTTCTTT. As protein: CASSHVGTGTEAFF.

This clonotype was counted only a few times. The gene calls are TRBV29-1 and TRBJ2-1; either TRBD1 or TRBD2 may fit D (5 bases each). CDR1 SQVTM and CDR2 ANQGSEA come from the germline V gene. The CDR3 totals 16 residues. V was cut by 5 bases and J by 4 bases, with 21 bases left in between. CDR3 in DNA: TGCAGCGTTCCTCGGGACCTCGTCTTAGGGTACAATGAGCAGTTCTTC. Its protein is CSVPRDLVLGYNEQFF.

This clonotype has only a few counts. The chain employs TRBV10-3 and TRBJ2-1, with 9 bases fitting TRBD2. With V trimmed by 7 bases and J by 7 bases, 8 bases remained unmatched. The CDR3 runs 14 residues. Germline CDR1 reads ENHRY; CDR2 reads SYGVKD. CDR3 DNA: TGTGCCATCAAAAGTCAACTAGCGGGTAATGAGCAGTTCTTC. This encodes CAIKSQLAGNEQFF.

The gene calls are TRBV29-1 and TRBJ1-1; TRBD1 aligns across 8 bases. The CDR3 length is 15 residues. From germline, CDR1 is SQVTM and CDR2 ANQGSEA. J was trimmed by 6 bases and V by 4 bases; bases with no gene match: 13. The chain's CDR3 is CSVALMTGVISEAFF. The CDR3 bases are TGCAGCGTTGCCCTTATGACAGGGGTGATTTCTGAAGCTTTCTTT.